The rows below give T cell receptor beta chains drawn from one sample of a study of T-cell reconstitution after alpha-beta-depleted transplantation in children. TCRdb re-called the PCR reads with MiXCR, one entry per CDR3 protein. The profile covers about 610,000 distinct CDR3 sequences, with under 12% appearing a single time and about 4.3% taken by the ten largest. This material consisted of PBMCs from the stem cell graft donor, taken from the stem cell graft. Receptor source: a human donor who donated a stem cell graft to a child with acute myeloid leukemia. CDR3s include the opening cysteine and the closing phenylalanine or tryptophan. The D gene is left open where the match is weak. Expanded clones are given a class, and other clones once, few, many or no size at all.

TRBV29-1	TRBD2	TRBJ2-7	NA	TGCAGCGTTGTAAACCCCGCGCTTGCGGGGGGCAACGAGCAGTACTTC	CSVVNPALAGGNEQYF
TRBV29-1	NA	TRBJ2-2	NA	TGCAGCGTTGGGTCCGGGGCCAACACCGGGGAGCTGTTTTTT	CSVGSGANTGELFF
TRBV20-1	TRBD2	TRBJ2-1	few	TGCAGTGCTCAAAGGGACTACCTTCCCTACAATGAGCAGTTCTTC	CSAQRDYLPYNEQFF
TRBV2	TRBD1	TRBJ2-1	many	TGTGCCAGCCAGGGGGCCCCAAATGAGCAGTTCTTC	CASQGAPNEQFF
TRBV7-2	TRBD2	TRBJ2-5	NA	TGTGCCAGCAGCTTGGGGCTAGCGGGAGGCCCGAGGGGGACCCAGTACTTC	CASSLGLAGGPRGTQYF
TRBV7-3	NA	TRBJ2-1	NA	TGTGCCAGCAGCCTAATTTTTGGTGAGCAGTTCTTC	CASSLIFGEQFF
TRBV4-1	TRBD2	TRBJ2-6	NA	TGCGCCAGCACCCTCGGGACTAGCGGTAGCTCTGGGGCCAACGTCCTGACTTTC	CASTLGTSGSSGANVLTF
TRBV5-4	TRBD2	TRBJ2-1	NA	TGTGCCAGCAGCCCCGCTAGCGGGGGACGGAAGTACAATGAGCAGTTCTTC	CASSPASGGRKYNEQFF
TRBV15	TRBD1	TRBJ1-3	many	TGTGCCACCAGCGTAGACGGGACAGGGGACTCTGGAAACACCATATATTTT	CATSVDGTGDSGNTIYF
TRBV29-1	NA	TRBJ2-1	few	TGCAGCTCTGGAGTAAGGGGTTTGGCTGAGCAGTTCTTC	CSSGVRGLAEQFF
TRBV20-1	TRBD1	TRBJ1-1	few	TGCAGTGCCCCGACAGGGGGCCGTTTAAACACTGAAGCTTTCTTT	CSAPTGGRLNTEAFF
TRBV10-2	NA	TRBJ2-6	few	TGCGCCAGCAGTGAATTAACAGCCGCCAACGTCCTGACTTTC	CASSELTAANVLTF
TRBV28	NA	TRBJ2-5	NA	TGTGCCAGCACCCCCCTCCAGGTGTTACAAGAGACCCAGTACTTC	CASTPLQVLQETQYF
TRBV20-1	NA	TRBJ2-6	NA	TGCAGTGCCCGCCCGCTAGCCCCCCAGAGCTCTGGGGCCAACGTCCTGACTTTC	CSARPLAPQSSGANVLTF
TRBV6-2/TRBV6-3	NA	TRBJ2-1	few	TGTGCCAGCAGTTACTCAGGGTCCCGGCGGAACAATGAGCAGTTCTTC	CASSYSGSRRNNEQFF
TRBV4-3	TRBD2	TRBJ2-5	NA	TGCGCCAGCAGCCAAGATCCGACTAGCGGGCGGCAGACCCAGTACTTC	CASSQDPTSGRQTQYF
TRBV5-1	NA	TRBJ2-3	many	TGCGCCAGCAGCTTGGCCAGGGACTCAAGCACAGATACGCAGTATTTT	CASSLARDSSTDTQYF
TRBV29-1	NA	TRBJ2-2	NA	TGCAGCCTACGACGGGGCGGGGAGCTGTTTTTT	CSLRRGGELFF
TRBV6-2/TRBV6-3	NA	TRBJ2-3	few	TGTGCCAGCATACGACAAGGGATGGGAGATACGCAGTATTTT	CASIRQGMGDTQYF
TRBV2	NA	TRBJ2-1	few	TGTGCCAGCAGTGAAATTGAGGTCAATGAGCAGTTCTTC	CASSEIEVNEQFF
TRBV5-1	NA	TRBJ1-1	NA	TGCGCCAGCAGCGCGAGCAAGGGCACGGGGAACACTGAAGCTTTCTTT	CASSASKGTGNTEAFF
TRBV4-2	NA	TRBJ2-7	few	TGTGCCAGCAGCCAAGAAAGGGGCGGGTTCTACGAGCAGTACTTC	CASSQERGGFYEQYF
TRBV7-2	NA	TRBJ2-4	few	TGTGCCAGCAGCTTATTCCTCGCCGGGGGAAACATTCAGTACTTC	CASSLFLAGGNIQYF
TRBV6-2/TRBV6-3	NA	TRBJ1-1	many	TGTGCCAGCAGTCAAAGACAGGAGCCGACCACTGAAGCTTTCTTT	CASSQRQEPTTEAFF
TRBV3-1	TRBD2	TRBJ2-1	few	TGTGCCAGCAGCCAGCTAGCGGGGGGGGCCGGGGCCTACAATGAGCAGTTCTTC	CASSQLAGGAGAYNEQFF
TRBV10-3	NA	TRBJ2-1	NA	TGTGCCATGGCGGGTGGCAGGGTGAGTGATGAGCAGTTCTTC	CAMAGGRVSDEQFF
TRBV20-1	NA	TRBJ2-3	few	TGCAGTGCTGCCACCGGCGCCTTTCAAACAGATACGCAGTATTTT	CSAATGAFQTDTQYF
TRBV15	TRBD1	TRBJ1-4	NA	TGTGCCACCAAGACGGACAGGGGGTCTTCGGAAAAACTGTTTTTT	CATKTDRGSSEKLFF
TRBV15	NA	TRBJ2-1	NA	TGTGCCACCAGCAGAGTTAGGGTGGGAGACAATGAGCAGTTCTTC	CATSRVRVGDNEQFF
TRBV18	NA	TRBJ2-3	NA	TGTGCCAGCTCACGGTCCATCACAGATACGCAGTATTTT	CASSRSITDTQYF
TRBV2	NA	TRBJ2-3	many	TGTGCCAGCAGTGAAGCATCCGGCGCAGATACGCAGTATTTT	CASSEASGADTQYF
TRBV7-9	TRBD1	TRBJ1-1	few	TGTGCCAGCAGCCCGAGGGCAGGGGGAGGAACTGAAGCTTTCTTT	CASSPRAGGGTEAFF
TRBV6-6	NA	TRBJ1-3	few	TGTGCCAGCAGGGAGGTCAGCTGGGCGTTT	CASREVSWAF
TRBV20-1	NA	TRBJ1-3	NA	TGCAGTTCAGAGGGGCGCCTCGGGGATGGAAACACCATATATTTT	CSSEGRLGDGNTIYF
TRBV12-3/TRBV12-4	NA	TRBJ1-1	many	TGTGCCAGCAGTGGAAGGCATCTCGAAGCTTTCTTT	CASSGRHLEAFF
TRBV29-1	NA	TRBJ2-3	NA	TGCAGCGCAGGGGGCACAGATACGCAGTATTTT	CSAGGTDTQYF
TRBV7-9	TRBD1	TRBJ2-7	many	TGTGCCAGCAGCCCGGGACAGGACGGCGAGCAGTACTTC	CASSPGQDGEQYF
TRBV7-2	NA	TRBJ2-1	few	TGTGCCAGCAGCCTAGAGTGGGGAAACAATGAGCAGTTCTTC	CASSLEWGNNEQFF
TRBV12-3/TRBV12-4	NA	TRBJ2-7	NA	TGTGCCAGCAGTTTAAATCTAGGAACCAGAGCCGAGCAGTACTTC	CASSLNLGTRAEQYF
TRBV5-6	NA	TRBJ2-3	NA	TGTGCCAGCATCCGGGGGAGTAGCGGACGCACAGATACGCAGTATTTT	CASIRGSSGRTDTQYF
TRBV18	NA	TRBJ2-5	few	TGTGCCAGCTCACTAAGGACGGGCCAAGAGACCCAGTACTTC	CASSLRTGQETQYF
TRBV3-1	TRBD1	TRBJ2-5	NA	TGTGCCAGCAGCCCACGGACAGGGAGGCAAGAGACCCAGTACTTC	CASSPRTGRQETQYF
TRBV3-1	NA	TRBJ2-6	NA	TGTGCCAGCAGCCGCCTTAGCTCTGGGGCCAACGTCCTGACTTTC	CASSRLSSGANVLTF
TRBV20-1	NA	TRBJ2-3	many	TGCAGTGCTAGAGCGGACACAGATACGCAGTATTTT	CSARADTDTQYF
TRBV6-6	NA	TRBJ1-2	NA	TGTGCCAGCGGTGGCAGGGAGAAAGATGGCTACACCTTC	CASGGREKDGYTF
TRBV12-3/TRBV12-4	TRBD2	TRBJ2-1	many	TGTGCCAGCAGTTTAAGCGGGACTAGCTCTGAGCAGTTCTTC	CASSLSGTSSEQFF
TRBV12-3/TRBV12-4	TRBD2	TRBJ2-1	many	TGTGCCAGCAGTTTAGCAGCGGGAGGTTACAATGAGCAGTTCTTC	CASSLAAGGYNEQFF
TRBV2	NA	TRBJ2-5	many	TGTGCCAGCACGCACAGGGAAGAGACCCAGTACTTC	CASTHREETQYF
TRBV7-9	NA	TRBJ2-3	NA	TGTGCCAGCAGCCCCCGCGGGCCGGATACGCAGTATTTT	CASSPRGPDTQYF
TRBV28	TRBD2	TRBJ2-5	many	TGTGCCAGCAGTGGGACTAGCGGGTCGAGGCGGGAAGAGACCCAGTACTTC	CASSGTSGSRREETQYF
TRBV12-3/TRBV12-4	NA	TRBJ2-5	NA	TGTGCCAGCAGTCCTACAATAGGAGGGTTCGGGGAGACCCAGTACTTC	CASSPTIGGFGETQYF
TRBV5-1	NA	TRBJ2-5	few	TGCGCCAGCAGCCTACGGGAACTAGGGGAGACCCAGTACTTC	CASSLRELGETQYF
TRBV20-1	NA	TRBJ1-3	many	TGCAGTGTTACGTCGCGGGGGGAAGCCATATATTTT	CSVTSRGEAIYF
TRBV2	NA	TRBJ2-2	few	TGTGCCAGCAGTGAACAGGGGCTCGGGGAGCTGTTTTTT	CASSEQGLGELFF
TRBV7-8	NA	TRBJ2-1	NA	TGTGCCAGCAGCTTAAACAGGGGAGGGAATGAGCAGTTCTTC	CASSLNRGGNEQFF
TRBV27	NA	TRBJ2-7	NA	TGTGCCAGCAGTTTATACCCCGCGAGGGAGCAGTACTTC	CASSLYPAREQYF
TRBV7-7	NA	TRBJ2-1	NA	TGTGCTAGCAGCGGAATCGGGGGCCCTAGAGGATCGGAGCAGTTCTTC	CASSGIGGPRGSEQFF